This T cell receptor beta chain was identified during a study of patients and donors after allogeneic stem cell transplantation. TCRdb re-analysed the RT-PCR reads in MiXCR, keeping a single row per CDR3 protein. The data contain tens of thousands of distinct CDR3 sequences, roughly 29% of them singletons. On this clonotype: A junction end diverges from the germline sequence, so it may reflect a read error.

The CDR3 runs 13 residues. In germline, CDR1 is KGHDR, CDR2 SFDVKD. Sequenced input: blood, either unsorted or a sorted T cell fraction (not recorded which). The clonotype originates from a human donor who was either an allogeneic HSCT recipient or a stem cell or donor lymphocyte infusion donor (not recorded which). It is not recorded whose cells these are; they may come from a transplant donor. The rearrangement links TRBV24-1 to TRBJ1-2; D gene unclear. CDR3 bases: TGTGCCTCCAGCCCGGGCCCTAACTATGGCTACACCTTC. This codes for CASSPGPNYGYTF.